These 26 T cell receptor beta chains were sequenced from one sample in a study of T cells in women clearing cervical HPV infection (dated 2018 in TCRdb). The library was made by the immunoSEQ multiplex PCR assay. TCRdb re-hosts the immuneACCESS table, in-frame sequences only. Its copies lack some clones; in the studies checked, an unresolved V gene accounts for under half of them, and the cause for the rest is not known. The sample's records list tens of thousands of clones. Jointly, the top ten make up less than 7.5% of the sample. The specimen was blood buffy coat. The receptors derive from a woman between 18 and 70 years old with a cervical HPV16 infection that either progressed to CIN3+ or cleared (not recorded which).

The CDR3 DNA, read in part, is TGTGCCAGCAGCCCAGGACTAGGGGTTGGGGATACG. Its protein product is CASSPGLGVGDT. The entire CDR3 is CASSPGLGVGDTQYF. The chain has TRBV11-2 and TRBJ2-3; 7 nucleotides align to TRBD2. The read ends 3 residues shy of where the CDR3 ends; the end is completed using the germline J gene. V lost 5 bases to trimming and J lost 6 bases; unmatched junction nucleotides: 11. The germline CDR1 and CDR2 sequences are SGHAT and FQNNGV. The CDR3 is 15 residues long.

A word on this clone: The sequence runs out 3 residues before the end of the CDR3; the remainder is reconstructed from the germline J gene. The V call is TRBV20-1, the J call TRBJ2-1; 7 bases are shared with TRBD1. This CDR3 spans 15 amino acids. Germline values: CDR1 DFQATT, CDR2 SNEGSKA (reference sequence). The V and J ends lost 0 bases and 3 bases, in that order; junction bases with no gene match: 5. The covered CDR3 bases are TGCAGTGCTAGAGACCTACAGGGGAACTACAATGAG. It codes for CSARDLQGNYNE. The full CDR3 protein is CSARDLQGNYNEQFF.

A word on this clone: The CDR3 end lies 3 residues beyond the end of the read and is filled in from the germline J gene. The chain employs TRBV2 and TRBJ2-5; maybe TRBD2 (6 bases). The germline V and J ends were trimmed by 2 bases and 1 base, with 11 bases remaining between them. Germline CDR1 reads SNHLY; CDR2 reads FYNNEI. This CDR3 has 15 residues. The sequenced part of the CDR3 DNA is TGTGCCAGCAGTGAAATGCGGGGTCTCCAAGAGACC. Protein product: CASSEMRGLQET. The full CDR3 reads CASSEMRGLQETQYF.

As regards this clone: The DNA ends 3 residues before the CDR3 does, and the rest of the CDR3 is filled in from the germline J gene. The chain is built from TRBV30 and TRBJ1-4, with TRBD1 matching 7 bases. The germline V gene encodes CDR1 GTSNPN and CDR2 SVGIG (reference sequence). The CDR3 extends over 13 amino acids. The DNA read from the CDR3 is TGTGCCTGGAGTGTACAGGGGAGTTCACCA. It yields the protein CAWSVQGSSP. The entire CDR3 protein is CAWSVQGSSPLFF. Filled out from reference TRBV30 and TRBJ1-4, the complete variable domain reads SQTIHQWPATLVQPVGSPLSLECTVEGTSNPNLYWYRQAAGRGLQLLFYSVGIGQISSEVPQNLSASRPQDRQFILSSKKLLLSDSGFYLCAWSVQGSSPLFFGSGTQLSVL.

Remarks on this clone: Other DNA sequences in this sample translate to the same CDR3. Incomplete CDR3 DNA: TGCGCCAGCAGCTCCGGACAGGCTAATGAAAAA. The encoded protein is CASSSGQANEK. The full CDR3 protein is CASSSGQANEKLFF. The rearrangement joins TRBV5-1 to TRBJ1-4; TRBD1 agrees at 7 bases. The read finishes 3 residues shy of the CDR3 end, and the germline J gene is used to complete it. Germline CDR1 reads SGHRS; CDR2 reads YFSETQ. This CDR3 is 14 amino acids long. V lost 3 bases and J lost 3; bases outside the gene matches: 2. Full variable domain (missing parts from reference TRBV5-1 and TRBJ1-4): KAGVTQTPRYLIKTRGQQVTLSCSPISGHRSVSWYQQTPGQGLQFLFEYFSETQRNKGNFPGRFSGRQFSNSRSEMNVSTLELGDSALYLCASSSGQANEKLFFGSGTQLSVL.

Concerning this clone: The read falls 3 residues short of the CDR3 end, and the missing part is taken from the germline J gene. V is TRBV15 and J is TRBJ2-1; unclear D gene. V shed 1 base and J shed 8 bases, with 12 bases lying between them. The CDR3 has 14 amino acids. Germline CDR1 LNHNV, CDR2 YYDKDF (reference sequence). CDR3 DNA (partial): TGTGCCACCAGCAGAGCCCAGGCAATGCATGAG. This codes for CATSRAQAMHE. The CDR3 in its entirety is CATSRAQAMHEQFF.

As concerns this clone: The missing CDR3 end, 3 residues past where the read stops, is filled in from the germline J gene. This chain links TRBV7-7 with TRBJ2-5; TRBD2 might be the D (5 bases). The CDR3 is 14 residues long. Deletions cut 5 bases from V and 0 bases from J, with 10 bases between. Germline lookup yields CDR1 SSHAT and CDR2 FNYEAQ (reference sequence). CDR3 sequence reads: CASSLLANQETQYF. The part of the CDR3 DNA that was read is TGTGCCAGCAGCCTCCTAGCAAACCAAGAGACC.

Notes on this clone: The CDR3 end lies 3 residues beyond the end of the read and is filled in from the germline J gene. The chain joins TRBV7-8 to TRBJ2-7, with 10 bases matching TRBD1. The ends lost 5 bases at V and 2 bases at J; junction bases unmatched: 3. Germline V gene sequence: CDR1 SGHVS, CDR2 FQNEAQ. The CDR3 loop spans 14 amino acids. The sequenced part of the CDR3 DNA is TGTGCCAGCAGCCCTGGGACAGGGGCCTACGAG. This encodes CASSPGTGAYE. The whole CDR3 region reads CASSPGTGAYEQYF. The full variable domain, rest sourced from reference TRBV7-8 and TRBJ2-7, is GAGVSQSPRYKVAKRGQDVALRCDPISGHVSLFWYQQALGQGPEFLTYFQNEAQLDKSGLPSDRFFAERPEGSVSTLKIQRTQQEDSAVYLCASSPGTGAYEQYFGPGTRLTVT.

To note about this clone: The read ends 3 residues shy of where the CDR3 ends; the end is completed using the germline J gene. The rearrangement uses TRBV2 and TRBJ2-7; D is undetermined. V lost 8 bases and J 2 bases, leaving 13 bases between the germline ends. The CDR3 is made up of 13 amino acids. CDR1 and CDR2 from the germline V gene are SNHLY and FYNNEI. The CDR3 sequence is CASLGDPTYEQYF. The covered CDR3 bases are TGTGCCAGCTTGGGCGACCCCACCTACGAG.

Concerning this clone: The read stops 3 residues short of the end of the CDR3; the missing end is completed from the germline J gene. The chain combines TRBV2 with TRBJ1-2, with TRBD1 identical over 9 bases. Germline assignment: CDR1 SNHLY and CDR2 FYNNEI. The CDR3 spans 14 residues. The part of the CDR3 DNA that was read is TGTGCCAGCAGTCGGAGCCGGACAGGGGACGGC. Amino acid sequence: CASSRSRTGDG. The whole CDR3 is CASSRSRTGDGYTF. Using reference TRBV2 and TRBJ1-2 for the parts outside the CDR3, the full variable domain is EPEVTQTPSHQVTQMGQEVILRCVPISNHLYFYWYRQILGQKVEFLVSFYNNEISEKSEIFDDQFSVERPDGSNFTLKIRSTKLEDSAMYFCASSRSRTGDGYTFGSGTRLTVV.

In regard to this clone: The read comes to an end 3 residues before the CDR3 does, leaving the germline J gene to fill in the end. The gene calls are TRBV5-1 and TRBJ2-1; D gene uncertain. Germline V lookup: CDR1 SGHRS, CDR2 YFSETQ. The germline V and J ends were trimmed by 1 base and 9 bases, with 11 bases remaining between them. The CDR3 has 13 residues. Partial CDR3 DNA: TGCGCCAGCAGCTTGTCGGCGGAAGGTGAG. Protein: CASSLSAEGE. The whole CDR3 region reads CASSLSAEGEQFF.

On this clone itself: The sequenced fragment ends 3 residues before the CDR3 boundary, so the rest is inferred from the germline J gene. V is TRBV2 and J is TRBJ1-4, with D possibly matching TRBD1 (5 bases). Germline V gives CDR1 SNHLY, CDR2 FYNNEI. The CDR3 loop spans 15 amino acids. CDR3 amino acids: CASKGRDLSNSPLFF. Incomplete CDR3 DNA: TGTGCCAGCAAGGGCAGGGATCTTTCCAATTCACCA.

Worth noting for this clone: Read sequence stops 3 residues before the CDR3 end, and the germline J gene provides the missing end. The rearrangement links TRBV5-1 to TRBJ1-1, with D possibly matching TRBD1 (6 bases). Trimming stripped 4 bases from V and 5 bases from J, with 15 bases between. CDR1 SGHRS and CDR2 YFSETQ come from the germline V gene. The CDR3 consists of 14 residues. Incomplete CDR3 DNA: TGCGCCAGCAGCCTACGACAGGAGAGGACTGAA. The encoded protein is CASSLRQERTE. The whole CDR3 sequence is CASSLRQERTEAFF.

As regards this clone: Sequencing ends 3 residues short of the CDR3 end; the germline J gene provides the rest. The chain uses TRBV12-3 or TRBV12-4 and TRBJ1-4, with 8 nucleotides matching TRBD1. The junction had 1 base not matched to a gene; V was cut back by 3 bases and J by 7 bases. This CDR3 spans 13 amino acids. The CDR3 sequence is CASSLTGVEKLFF. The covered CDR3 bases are TGTGCCAGCAGTTTGACAGGGGTTGAAAAA.

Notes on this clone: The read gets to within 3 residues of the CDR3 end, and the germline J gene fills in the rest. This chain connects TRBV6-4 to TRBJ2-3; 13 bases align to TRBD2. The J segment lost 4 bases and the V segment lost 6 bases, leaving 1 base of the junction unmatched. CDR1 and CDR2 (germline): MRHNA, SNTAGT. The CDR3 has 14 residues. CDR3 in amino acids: CASSGTSGADTQYF. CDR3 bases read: TGTGCCAGCAGCGGGACTAGCGGGGCAGATACG.

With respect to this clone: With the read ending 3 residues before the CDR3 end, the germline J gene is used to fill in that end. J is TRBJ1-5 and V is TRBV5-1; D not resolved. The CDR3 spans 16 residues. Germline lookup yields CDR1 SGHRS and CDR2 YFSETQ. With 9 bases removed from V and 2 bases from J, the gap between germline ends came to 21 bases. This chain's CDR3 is CATTKSGYGGNQPQHF. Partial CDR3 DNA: TGCGCCACTACGAAATCCGGATACGGGGGCAATCAGCCC.

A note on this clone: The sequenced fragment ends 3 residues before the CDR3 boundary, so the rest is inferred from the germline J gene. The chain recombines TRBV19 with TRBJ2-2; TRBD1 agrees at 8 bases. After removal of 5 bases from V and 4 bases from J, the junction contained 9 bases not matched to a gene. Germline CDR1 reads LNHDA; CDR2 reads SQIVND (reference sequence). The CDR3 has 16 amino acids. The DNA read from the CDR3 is TGTGCCAGTAGTGCTGGACAGGGTAGGGGCACCGGGGAG. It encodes CASSAGQGRGTGE. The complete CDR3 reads CASSAGQGRGTGELFF.

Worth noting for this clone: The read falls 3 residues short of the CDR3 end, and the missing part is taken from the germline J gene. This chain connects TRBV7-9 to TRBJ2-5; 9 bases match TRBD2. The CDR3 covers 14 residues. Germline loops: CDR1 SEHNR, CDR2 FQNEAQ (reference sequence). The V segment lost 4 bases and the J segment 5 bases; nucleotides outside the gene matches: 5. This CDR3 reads CASSYSSGKETQYF. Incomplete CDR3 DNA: TGTGCCAGCAGCTACTCTAGCGGGAAGGAGACC.

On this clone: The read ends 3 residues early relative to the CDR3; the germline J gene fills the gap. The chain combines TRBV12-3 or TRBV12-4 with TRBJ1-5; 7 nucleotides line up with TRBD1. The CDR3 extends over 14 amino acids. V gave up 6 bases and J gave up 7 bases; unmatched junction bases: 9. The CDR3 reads CASSLTGDAQPQHF. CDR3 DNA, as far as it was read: TGTGCCAGCAGCCTCACAGGGGATGCCCAGCCC.

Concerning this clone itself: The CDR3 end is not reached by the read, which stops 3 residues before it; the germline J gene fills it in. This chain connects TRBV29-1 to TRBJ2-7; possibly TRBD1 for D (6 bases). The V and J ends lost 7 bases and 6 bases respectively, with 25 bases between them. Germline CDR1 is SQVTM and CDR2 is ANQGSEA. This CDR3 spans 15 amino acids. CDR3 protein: CSGYMGRGGSTEQYF. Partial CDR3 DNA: TGCAGCGGTTATATGGGACGAGGGGGATCTACCGAG.

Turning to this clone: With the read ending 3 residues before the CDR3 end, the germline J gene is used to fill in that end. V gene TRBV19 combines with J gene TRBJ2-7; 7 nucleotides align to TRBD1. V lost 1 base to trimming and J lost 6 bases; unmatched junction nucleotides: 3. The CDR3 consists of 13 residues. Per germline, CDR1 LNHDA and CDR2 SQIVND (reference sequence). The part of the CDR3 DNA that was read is TGTGCCAGTAGTATAGTTAAGGGGGCCGAG. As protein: CASSIVKGAE. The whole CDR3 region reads CASSIVKGAEQYF.

The sequenced part of the CDR3 DNA is TGTGCCAGCAGCTTAGAAGGGACAGGGAAAAATGAC. Amino acid sequence: CASSLEGTGKND. The full CDR3 sequence reads CASSLEGTGKNDYTF. The chain recombines TRBV7-9 with TRBJ1-2; 9 positions match TRBD1. Sequencing ends 3 residues short of the CDR3 end; the germline J gene provides the rest. From germline, CDR1 is SEHNR and CDR2 FQNEAQ (reference sequence). This CDR3 region has 15 residues.

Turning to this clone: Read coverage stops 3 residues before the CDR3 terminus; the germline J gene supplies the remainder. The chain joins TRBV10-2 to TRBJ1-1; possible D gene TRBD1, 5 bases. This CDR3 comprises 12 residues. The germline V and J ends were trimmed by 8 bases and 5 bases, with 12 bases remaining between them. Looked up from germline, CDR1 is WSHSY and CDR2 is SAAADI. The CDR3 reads CASRIPGTEAFF. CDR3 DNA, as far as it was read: TGCGCCAGCCGAATCCCAGGGACTGAA.

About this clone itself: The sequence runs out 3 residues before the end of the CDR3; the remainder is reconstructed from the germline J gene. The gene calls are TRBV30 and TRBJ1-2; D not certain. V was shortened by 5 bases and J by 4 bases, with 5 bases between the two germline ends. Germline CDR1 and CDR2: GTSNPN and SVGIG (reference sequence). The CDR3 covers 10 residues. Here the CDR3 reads CAWYRYGYTF. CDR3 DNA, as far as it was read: TGTGCCTGGTATCGCTATGGC.

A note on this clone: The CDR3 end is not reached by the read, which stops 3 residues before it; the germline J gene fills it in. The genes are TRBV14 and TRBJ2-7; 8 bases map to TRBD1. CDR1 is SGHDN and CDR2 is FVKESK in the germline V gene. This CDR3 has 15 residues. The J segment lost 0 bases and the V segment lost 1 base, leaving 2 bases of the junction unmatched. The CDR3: CASSQGTGYSYEQYF. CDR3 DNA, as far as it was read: TGTGCCAGCAGCCAAGGGACAGGGTACTCCTACGAG.

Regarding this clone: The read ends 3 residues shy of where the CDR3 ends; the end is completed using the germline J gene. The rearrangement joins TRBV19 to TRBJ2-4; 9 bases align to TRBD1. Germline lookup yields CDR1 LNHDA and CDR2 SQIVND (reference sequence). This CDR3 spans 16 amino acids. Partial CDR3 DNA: TGTGCCAGTAGTGCGGACAGGGGTACAGCTAACTATGGT. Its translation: CASSADRGTANYG. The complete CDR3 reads CASSADRGTANYGQYF.